Following are 18 T cell receptor beta chains from one sample sequenced in a study of shared clonotypes between healthy human individuals. This table comes from immunoSEQ multiplex PCR, and its TCRdb copy is limited to in-frame clones, with some not included. The sample has almost 750,000 clones, 72% seen once. The specimen sequenced was memory CD4+ T cells sorted from blood. Subset noted: CD45RA-negative fraction. The receptors originated from a woman in her 30s in good health.

The V and J genes are TRBV5-1 and TRBJ2-1; D is possibly TRBD1 or TRBD2 (5 bases each). The CDR3 has 13 amino acids. Germline V gene data show CDR1 as SGHRS and CDR2 as YFSETQ. Trimming removed 2 bases from V and 8 bases from J, with 11 bases in between. The CDR3 sequence is CASSFLRDHEQFF. The CDR3 DNA reads TGCGCCAGCAGCTTTCTTAGGGACCATGAGCAGTTCTTC. Filled out from reference TRBV5-1 and TRBJ2-1, the complete variable domain reads KAGVTQTPRYLIKTRGQQVTLSCSPISGHRSVSWYQQTPGQGLQFLFEYFSETQRNKGNFPGRFSGRQFSNSRSEMNVSTLELGDSALYLCASSFLRDHEQFFGPGTRLTVL.

This clone was recorded only once. The chain combines TRBV14 with TRBJ2-5; 10 bases fit TRBD2. The end of the DNA fits TRBJ2-7 better, so the J call may be wrong. CDR1 and CDR2 from the germline V gene are SGHDN and FVKESK. The CDR3 contains 15 residues. CDR3: CASSLSGRASYEQYF. The CDR3 DNA reads TGTGCCAGCAGCCTAAGCGGGAGGGCCTCCTACGAGCAGTACTTC.

The chain uses TRBV19 and TRBJ2-7, with D possibly matching TRBD2 (6 bases). This CDR3 comprises 13 residues. V was shortened by 5 bases and J by 4 bases, with 12 bases between the two germline ends. The V gene's germline CDR1 is LNHDA and CDR2 SQIVND (reference sequence). The CDR3 coding sequence is TGTGCCAGTAGTCGGGGGTTCCAGTACGAGCAGTACTTC. It encodes CASSRGFQYEQYF.

This chain links TRBV19 with TRBJ2-5, with 9 bases aligning to TRBD2. This CDR3 is built from 16 residues. Germline V gene data show CDR1 as LNHDA and CDR2 as SQIVND (reference sequence). J lost 3 bases, V lost 1 base, and 6 bases had no gene match. The CDR3 protein is CASSIARLAGKETQYF. CDR3 coding DNA: TGTGCCAGTAGTATAGCCCGGCTAGCGGGAAAAGAGACCCAGTACTTC.

This chain joins TRBV28 and TRBJ2-7, with D perhaps TRBD2 (5 bases). Deletions cut 4 bases from V and 2 bases from J, with 15 bases between. The CDR3 runs to 15 residues. Germline-derived CDR1 and CDR2 are MDHEN and SYDVKM. CDR3 sequence: CASSSGGRWAYEQYF. CDR3 sequence (DNA): TGTGCCAGCAGTTCCGGAGGAAGGTGGGCCTACGAGCAGTACTTC.

This clone was seen only once. V gene TRBV28 combines with J gene TRBJ2-5; D is undetermined. Trimming shortened V by 3 bases and J by 7 bases, and 12 bases separated the two germline ends. The CDR3 covers 13 residues. CDR1 is MDHEN and CDR2 is SYDVKM in the germline V gene. The DNA of the CDR3 is TGTGCCAGCAGTTTCATGGTGGGTCGGACCCAGTACTTC. Translated: CASSFMVGRTQYF.

This chain joins TRBV4-1 and TRBJ1-4; 9 bases fit TRBD1. CDR1 is MGHRA and CDR2 is YSYEKL in the germline V gene. There are 16 residues in the CDR3. Trimming at V came to 4 bases and at J to 1 base, leaving 4 bases not matched to a gene. CDR3 region: CASSPGTGLTNEKLFF. The DNA of the CDR3 is TGCGCCAGCAGCCCCGGGACAGGGTTAACTAATGAAAAACTGTTTTTT.

V usage is TRBV5-1 and J usage is TRBJ2-3; 9 bases map to TRBD1. The junction had 12 bases not matched to a gene; V was cut back by 3 bases and J by 1 base. Germline assignment: CDR1 SGHRS and CDR2 YFSETQ. CDR3 length: 18 residues. The CDR3 loop is CASSYTGTGPPGTDTQYF. CDR3 DNA: TGCGCCAGCAGCTACACCGGGACAGGGCCCCCCGGCACAGATACGCAGTATTTT.

This chain uses TRBV10-3 with TRBJ1-5; D may be TRBD1 (6 bases). V was trimmed by 6 bases and J by 5 bases, leaving 14 bases between them. The CDR3 consists of 14 residues. Germline values: CDR1 ENHRY, CDR2 SYGVKD. CDR3 in DNA: TGTGCCATCAGGGAAACAGGGCCACATCAGCCCCAGCATTTT. This sequence encodes CAIRETGPHQPQHF.

The V gene is TRBV19, the J gene TRBJ2-5; 9 bases match TRBD2. Germline V gene sequence: CDR1 LNHDA, CDR2 SQIVND (reference sequence). The CDR3 has 16 residues. Germline trimming cut 1 base from V and 4 bases from J; bases unmatched to any gene: 7. CDR3 in amino acids: CASSIGGGRAGETQYF. The CDR3, as DNA: TGTGCCAGTAGTATAGGAGGCGGGAGGGCCGGAGAGACCCAGTACTTC.

The chain uses TRBV29-1 and TRBJ2-7, with D uncertain. The CDR3 spans 12 residues. Germline lookup yields CDR1 SQVTM and CDR2 ANQGSEA. Trimming took off 4 bases at V and 1 base at J, with 8 bases between the two ends. CDR3: CSVGSESYEQYF. The CDR3 DNA reads TGCAGCGTTGGATCAGAATCCTACGAGCAGTACTTC.

This clone showed up just a few times. The J gene is TRBJ2-7, the V gene TRBV20-1, with D uncertain. V lost 0 bases and J 3 bases, leaving 3 bases between the germline ends. Germline values: CDR1 DFQATT, CDR2 SNEGSKA (reference sequence). The CDR3 contains 11 residues. CDR3 DNA sequence: TGCAGTGCTAGAGATTTCTACGAGCAGTACTTC. Translation gives CSARDFYEQYF.

A single count supports this clone. The V call is TRBV25-1, the J call TRBJ1-5; D ambiguous. The CDR3 has 15 amino acids. The germline CDR1 and CDR2 sequences are MGHDK and SYGVNS. Trimming stripped 4 bases from V and 0 bases from J, with 10 bases between. As DNA, the CDR3 is TGTGCCAGCAGTGGAGCCGAAGATAGCAATCAGCCCCAGCATTTT. Amino acid sequence: CASSGAEDSNQPQHF.

V usage is TRBV18 and J usage is TRBJ1-2, with D unresolved. The length of the CDR3 is 13 residues. The germline V gene encodes CDR1 KGHSH and CDR2 LQKENI. The ends were cut back, 2 bases at V and 3 bases at J, with 7 bases in the middle. Written as DNA, the CDR3 is TGTGCCAGCTCACCAGAGGCGGACTATGGCTACACCTTC. It specifies CASSPEADYGYTF. The whole variable domain, remainder taken from reference TRBV18 and TRBJ1-2, is NAGVMQNPRHLVRRRGQEARLRCSPMKGHSHVYWYRQLPEEGLKFMVYLQKENIIDESGMPKERFSAEFPKEGPSILRIQQVVRGDSAAYFCASSPEADYGYTFGSGTRLTVV.

For this clone: Sequence at one end of the junction differs from germline and may be a read error. V usage is TRBV28 and J usage is TRBJ2-7; D possibly corresponds to TRBD2 (5 bases). Germline CDR1 MDHEN, CDR2 SYDVKM. The CDR3 runs to 12 residues. DNA for the CDR3: TGTGCCAGCGGGAGAGGCCCCTACGAGCAGCACTTC. Its translation: CASGRGPYEQHF.

This chain connects TRBV6-6 to TRBJ1-1, with 10 bases fitting TRBD1. The CDR3 is 14 amino acids. V shed 6 bases, J shed 11 bases, and the junction held 12 bases outside the gene matches. Germline V lookup: CDR1 MNHNY, CDR2 SVGAGI (reference sequence). The CDR3 region is CASRIPGQGSRAFF. The CDR3 DNA follows: TGTGCCAGCAGGATACCGGGACAGGGGTCCCGCGCTTTCTTT.

V is TRBV4-1 and J is TRBJ2-1; 7 bases are shared with TRBD1. The V segment lost 1 base and the J segment 5 bases; nucleotides outside the gene matches: 8. Germline-derived CDR1 and CDR2 are MGHRA and YSYEKL. There are 16 residues in the CDR3. The CDR3 is CASSQARGQVDNEQFF. The CDR3 nucleotides are TGCGCCAGCAGCCAAGCCCGCGGACAGGTGGACAATGAGCAGTTCTTC.

V is TRBV29-1 and J is TRBJ2-2; tentatively, D is TRBD1 (5 bases). The germline CDR1 and CDR2 sequences are SQVTM and ANQGSEA. This CDR3 is built from 13 residues. V lost 7 bases, J lost 0 bases, and 9 bases lay in between. In DNA, the CDR3 is TGCAGCGGTGGGGCCTCGAACACCGGGGAGCTGTTTTTT. Its protein product is CSGGASNTGELFF.